The T cell receptor (beta chain) described here comes from a study of CD8 T cells in Susac syndrome (dated by TCRdb to the late 2010s). Describing the broader study: Among the Susac syndrome patients who were sequenced, clinically active disease was present in about six and clinical remission was observed in roughly eight. Susac syndrome patients were therapy-naive, on corticosteroids (some also receiving IVIg), or on IVIg alone at blood withdrawal. Whether CD8+ T cell activation and differentiation in Susac syndrome was antigen driven was tested using repertoire sequencing.

Trimming at the junction amounts to 2 bases on V and 4 bases on J, and the germline ends lie 3 bases apart. The germline V gene yields MDHEN for CDR1 and SYDVKM for CDR2. The CDR3 goes from the cysteine to the phenylalanine over 12 residues. The retained sequence is limited to the CDR3, 36 bases, with the frame set at the first base. Peripheral blood CD8+ and CD4+ T cells from healthy donors, Susac syndrome patients and multiple sclerosis patients were profiled using high-throughput TCR beta sequencing. Recently defined diagnostic criteria for definite or probable disease were met by the Susac syndrome patients. CD8+ TEMRA cells were enriched by FACS, while bulk CD8+ and CD4+ T cells were purified by magnetic negative isolation. Blood was collected in EDTA tubes and processed within 24 hours, with PBMCs isolated through density gradient centrifugation. PBMCs intended for TCR sequencing were cryopreserved in liquid nitrogen and thawed later in a water bath at 37 degrees C. The sorted or isolated CD4+, CD8+ and CD8+ TEMRA cells had a purity of 90% or higher.

What the research found in general, with its limitations: In patients with Susac syndrome, the CD4+ T cell repertoire showed no detectable clonal expansion. The TCR sequencing and HLA analysis was acknowledged to have included a relatively small number of individuals.

RNA was extracted using the RNeasy kit, and about 0.45 to 1 ug of the RNA was reverse transcribed with random hexamers. The immunoSEQ multiplex PCR assay, which covers 54 Vbeta and 13 Jbeta segments, was used to amplify TCR beta CDR3 regions. Bias from PCR amplification was corrected by using a synthetic template baseline for primer optimization and for computational correction. The paper's data handling went like this. Reads were assigned to V, D and J genes according to IMGT and analyzed in immunoSEQ Analyzer, with only productive sequences retained. Clonality was computed as one minus Shannon entropy normalized by log2 of the number of productive unique sequences. For each patient and control, public and private clones were evaluated within the 100 most prevalent clones. Clones were defined as Susac-specific if absent from the healthy and MS cohorts, from approximately 1,100 published viral clones and from other ImmuneACCESS disease sequences. The raw public data were reprocessed by TCRdb itself: fastp quality trimming at Q25, MiXCR clonotype calling, in-frame beta chains only. Here each entry gathers all rows of one CDR3 protein and keeps the most common genes and DNA. The V and J calls, along with clone size, are taken from TCRdb and not from the paper's own processing. The sample has roughly 200,000 distinct CDR3 sequences on record, about 93% of them singletons. The top ten hold around 0.095% of the sample.

Concerning this clonotype itself: Its specific antigen is unknown. Nothing much larger sits one base from this clone, and base qualities are not available.

The receptor was derived from a human donor with Susac syndrome. The chain is encoded by TRBV28 joined to TRBJ2-1; no confident D gene assignment can be made. Material: CD4+ T cells from PBMCs. The sequenced DNA is TGTGCCAGCAGTTTACAGTACAATGAGCAGTTCTTC. Translated, this is CASSLQYNEQFF. Reference TRBV28 and TRBJ2-1 genes cover what lies past the CDR3, so the full variable domain is DVKVTQSSRYLVKRTGEKVFLECVQDMDHENMFWYRQDPGLGLRLIYFSYDVKMKEKGDIPEGYSVSREKKERFSLILESASTNQTSMYLCASSLQYNEQFFGPGTRLTVL.